This T cell receptor (beta chain) comes out of a study of cytomegalovirus exposure and HLA in healthy donors. Findings and limits, study-wide: Indistinguishable V segments, including TRBV6-2 and TRBV6-3, were excluded. A classifier reportedly called cytomegalovirus status with high sensitivity and specificity.

The PCR contained 60 Vbeta and 13 Jbeta primers. Repertoires were generated with immunoSEQ multiplex PCR, while TCRdb's copy carries only in-frame clones and drops some. The table lists approximately 180,000 clones, about 76% of them singletons, with 1.5% to 2% in the top ten. With respect to this clone: The antigen is unknown.

Germline V gene data show CDR1 as MDHEN and CDR2 as SYDVKM. The V and J ends lost 10 bases and 9 bases, in that order; junction bases with no gene match: 17. The CDR3 covers 15 residues. This rearrangement joins TRBV28 to TRBJ2-1, with 8 bases aligning to TRBD2. The source of this sequence is a woman aged 45-59 years in good health and CMV-seronegative. Material for sequencing was PBMCs. CDR3 in amino acids: CATGALAGLVSEQFF. The CDR3 DNA sequence: TGTGCCACGGGGGCGCTAGCGGGCCTCGTGAGTGAGCAGTTCTTC.